The clone carrying this T cell receptor beta chain was seen a few times. No patient had received any treatment before thyroid surgery. The sample is drawn from a study of metastatic and nonmetastatic thyroid tumors. Looking at the study overall: Across blood and tumor or nodule tissue, repertoires from malignant and benign thyroid patients were compared with one another.

Deletions cut 0 bases from V and 9 bases from J, with 6 bases between. Per the germline V gene, CDR1 is LGHNT and CDR2 is FRNRAP. The CDR3 extends over 13 amino acids. TCRdb called clones again from the PCR reads with MiXCR. This sample has 55,000 to 75,000 clones, with roughly 18% found just once. The sample comprised blood. The chain joins TRBV12-5 to TRBJ1-6; possibly TRBD1 for D (6 bases). The TCR originated in a female donor with papillary thyroid cancer or a benign thyroid nodule (not recorded which). Some clones in this sample may be carry-over from other donors' samples. CDR3 protein: CASGLVQGSPLHF. CDR3 coding DNA: TGTGCTAGTGGTTTGGTACAGGGTTCACCCCTCCACTTT.